This T cell receptor (beta chain) was observed in a study of CD8+ T cells in alopecia areata. Findings of the study overall: Lesional scalp displayed greater clonality than normal scalp, most notably in alopecia totalis/universalis.

Deletions cut 4 bases from V and 10 bases from J, with 20 bases between. The CDR3 sequence is 16 residues long. Germline CDR1 is SGHTA and CDR2 is FQGNSA. As for this clone: Its antigen is still unknown.

Once RNA had been extracted, it was reverse transcribed into cDNA to act as the sequencing template. TCRdb's table, derived via immunoSEQ multiplex PCR, lists solely in-frame clones and lacks some. Of under 250,000 clones listed, more than 45% were seen once; the top ten hold 0.45%. The sequenced sample was CD4+ T cells sorted from blood, obtained at week 0. The sequence was collected from a human donor with alopecia areata. This rearrangement joins TRBV7-2 to TRBJ1-6; maybe TRBD1 (5 bases). CDR3 coding DNA: TGTGCCAGCAGCTCCGGAGGGCGGGGCCTGGGGTCACCCCTCCACTTT. It codes for CASSSGGRGLGSPLHF. Variable domain in full (rest from reference TRBV7-2 and TRBJ1-6): GAGVSQSPSNKVTEKGKDVELRCDPISGHTALYWYRQSLGQGLEFLIYFQGNSAPDKSGLPSDRFSAERTGGSVSTLTIQRTQQEDSAVYLCASSSGGRGLGSPLHFGNGTRLTVT.